These 6 T cell receptor beta chains share one sample of origin, sequenced in a study of shared clonotypes between healthy human individuals. The protocol was immunoSEQ multiplex PCR, while the TCRdb copy is restricted to in-frame clones and leaves out a portion. The sample yields about 2.1 million clones, more than 85% seen once. Naive-designated CD8 cells lacked CD45RO, were positively enriched for CCR7, and omitted terminally differentiated effector memory CD45RA+ cells. The specimen was naive CD8+ T cells from PBMCs. The receptors were gathered from a man younger than 35 in good health. Some clones in this sample may be carry-over from other donors' samples.

This sequence joins TRBV15 and TRBJ2-7, with D possibly being TRBD2 (6 bases). This CDR3 has 14 residues. Trimming pared 6 bases from V and 4 bases from J, leaving 16 bases between. Germline V gene sequence: CDR1 LNHNV, CDR2 YYDKDF (reference sequence). The DNA for the CDR3 is TGTGCCACCAGTATTAGCGGAGCTCGGTACGAGCAGTACTTC. Its protein product is CATSISGARYEQYF.

CDR3 in DNA: TGTGCCAGCCGCAAAAACCCCAGGGGCAGATACGAGCAGTACTTC. Its protein is CASRKNPRGRYEQYF. The J gene is TRBJ2-7, the V gene TRBV6-5; maybe TRBD1 (6 bases). V was cut by 8 bases and J by 4 bases, with 21 bases left in between. The CDR3 extends over 15 amino acids. Germline V gene lookup returns CDR1 MNHEY and CDR2 SVGAGI.

The V and J genes are TRBV6-1 and TRBJ2-7, with a tentative D call TRBD2 (5 bases). Trimming removed 4 bases at V and 2 bases at J, with 15 bases between. The CDR3 length is 15 residues. Germline V gene sequence: CDR1 MNHNS, CDR2 SASEGT. CDR3 residues: CASSGPERSTYEQYF. The CDR3 region has the DNA TGTGCCAGCAGTGGACCGGAGCGGAGTACCTACGAGCAGTACTTC.

A single count supports this clone. In nucleotides, the CDR3 is TGCGCCAGCAGCCTGGGGCTAGCGGGAGGGTCGGATGAGCAGTTCTTC. Encoded protein: CASSLGLAGGSDEQFF. V gene TRBV5-1 combines with J gene TRBJ2-1; 12 bases align to TRBD2. Germline values: CDR1 SGHRS, CDR2 YFSETQ. The V gene end was trimmed by 4 bases and the J gene end by 8 bases; junction bases not matched to a gene: 10. This CDR3 has 16 residues.

This chain uses TRBV7-9 with TRBJ2-2; no definite D call. The CDR3 totals 15 residues. CDR1 and CDR2 (germline): SEHNR, FQNEAQ (reference sequence). V was pared by 6 bases and J by 4 bases, with 15 bases between. CDR3 bases: TGTGCCAGCAGTCGACGTCCCCGGGCCACCGGGGAGCTGTTTTTT. Its protein product is CASSRRPRATGELFF.

The chain links TRBV5-8 to TRBJ2-7; D is unclear. This CDR3 spans 14 amino acids. In germline, CDR1 is SGHTS, CDR2 YDEGEE. V was pared by 0 bases and J by 2 bases, with 9 bases between. CDR3 nucleotides: TGTGCCAGCAGCTTGGTCCCGGGCACCTACGAGCAGTACTTC. The encoded protein is CASSLVPGTYEQYF.